The 5 T cell receptor beta chains given below trace back to one sample, sequenced in a study of T cell repertoires in cytomegalovirus infection. No antigen is known for these receptors. TCRdb reprocessed the reads via MiXCR and lists one record per CDR3 protein. The repertoire holds 750,000 to 950,000 distinct CDR3 sequences, with almost 30% as singletons. The sequencing used cultured CD8+ T cells from PBMCs, collected from culture after CMV antigen stimulation. These receptors all come from a human donor in good health (CMV status not recorded). Some clones in this sample may be carry-over from other donors' samples.

This clonotype was recorded at least ten times. The rearrangement joins TRBV7-2 to TRBJ1-4, with TRBD1 as a possible D gene (6 bases). CDR3 length: 16 residues. Germline V lookup: CDR1 SGHTA, CDR2 FQGNSA. V gave up 2 bases and J gave up 6 bases, with 16 bases separating them. CDR3 sequence reads: CASSLRGGVRDEKLFF. DNA for the CDR3: TGTGCCAGCAGCTTAAGGGGGGGGGTCCGGGATGAAAAACTGTTTTTT. Complete variable domain (other parts from reference TRBV7-2 and TRBJ1-4): GAGVSQSPSNKVTEKGKDVELRCDPISGHTALYWYRQSLGQGLEFLIYFQGNSAPDKSGLPSDRFSAERTGGSVSTLTIQRTQQEDSAVYLCASSLRGGVRDEKLFFGSGTQLSVL.

The J gene is TRBJ1-1, the V gene TRBV4-1; 8 bases line up with TRBD1. The CDR3 spans 17 residues. V dropped 3 bases and J dropped 1; count of bases not matched to a gene: 10. Germline CDR1 and CDR2: MGHRA and YSYEKL. CDR3 DNA sequence: TGCGCCAGCAGCCATGAAGAGACAGGGGCGACGAACACTGAAGCTTTCTTT. This gives the protein CASSHEETGATNTEAFF.

The chain employs TRBV12-3 or TRBV12-4 and TRBJ2-1; 10 bases line up with TRBD1. With V trimmed by 4 bases and J by 8 bases, 11 bases remained unmatched. This CDR3 contains 16 residues. CDR3 in amino acids: CASSSSGTGVADEQFF. In DNA, the CDR3 is TGTGCCAGCAGTTCCTCTGGGACAGGGGTAGCAGATGAGCAGTTCTTC.

The V gene is TRBV19, the J gene TRBJ1-2, with 10 bases matching TRBD1. V shed 2 bases and J 2 bases; nucleotides not matched to a gene: 11. The CDR3 sequence is 18 residues long. Germline V gene data show CDR1 as LNHDA and CDR2 as SQIVND (reference sequence). CDR3 residues: CASSISRQGAPPNYGYTF. In nucleotides, the CDR3 is TGTGCCAGTAGTATATCTCGACAGGGGGCACCCCCCAACTATGGCTACACCTTC.

In its sample, this clonotype was seen a few times. J is TRBJ2-3 and V is TRBV7-9, with 10 nucleotides matching TRBD1. The germline V gene has CDR1 SEHNR and CDR2 FQNEAQ (reference sequence). The CDR3 is 17 residues long. The J segment lost 4 bases and the V segment lost 4 bases, leaving 11 bases of the junction unmatched. As DNA, the CDR3 is TGTGCCAGCAGCTGGACGGACGACAGGGGGCAGGCAGATACGCAGTATTTT. It yields the protein CASSWTDDRGQADTQYF.